This T cell receptor (beta chain) originates from a study of regulatory T cells in long-lasting Graves disease. According to the study, TCR beta libraries were built with iRepertoire HTBI primers and CDR3-region Arm-PCR. Using its own MiXCR run on the multiplex PCR reads, TCRdb lists one record per CDR3 protein. Here the sample spans around 360,000 distinct CDR3 sequences, 15% to 20% being singletons. CDR1 is SGHNT and CDR2 is YYREEE in the germline V gene (reference sequence). V was shortened by 6 bases and J by 0 bases, with 12 bases between the two germline ends. This CDR3 is built from 15 residues. Time point: newly diagnosed GD, antithyroid drugs for less than 3 months. Generation of the TCR library employed RNA extracted from PBMCs. A further study also used this sample, focusing on T cells in Graves' hyperthyroidism and ophthalmopathy. That study adds: The study enrolled patients aged 18 to 65 with newly diagnosed hyperthyroidism of under 2 months' duration. Among thyroid clonotypes expanded above 0.001, most also appeared in blood. Stable hyperthyroidism was told apart from ophthalmopathy by a model built on 13 V-J features.

The specimen comprised peripheral blood mononuclear cells (PBMCs), sampled at new diagnosis, from a patient treated with antithyroid drugs. The chain is built from TRBV5-4 and TRBJ2-2, with TRBD2 as a possible D gene (6 bases). The sequence was obtained from a woman aged 18-35 years with Graves disease. CDR3 sequence (DNA): TGTGCCAGCACCTGGGACTTCTCGAACACCGGGGAGCTGTTTTTT. Protein sequence: CASTWDFSNTGELFF.